The rows below give T cell receptor beta chains drawn from one sample of a study of Ad26.COV2.S vaccination and SARS-CoV-2 variants. The protocol was immunoSEQ multiplex PCR, while the TCRdb copy is restricted to in-frame clones and leaves out a portion. The sample records about 350,000 clones, about 90% being singletons. Sample: peripheral blood, taken after recovery from COVID-19. Receptors originate from a human donor who had recovered from COVID-19. CDR3s include the opening cysteine and the closing phenylalanine or tryptophan. D genes are given only for firm matches.

d_call v_call cdr3_aa
- TRBV6-5 CASSLSGVGNTIYF
- TRBV2 CASSEGGDLYGYTF
- TRBV30 CAWRAKGGKAFF
TRBD2 TRBV14 CASSQDLGGEQFF
- TRBV6-5 CASSYSTGAVTDTQYF
- TRBV4-3 CASSQVPLGRAEAFF
- TRBV27 CASQGWGNTEAFF
TRBD1 TRBV6-2/TRBV6-3 CASSERGQVDF
- TRBV12-5 CASGLVLPLRVGNTEAFF
- TRBV4-2 CASSQEVNRYYPTDTQYF
- TRBV19 CASNTRDLKSEAFF
TRBD2 TRBV9 CASSPTGTSSYEQYF
- TRBV5-4 CASSLAFGPGEQYF
- TRBV5-1 CASSLELGREQYF
- TRBV19 CASSIALSSPLHF
- TRBV7-9 CASSLEGVGEQFF
- TRBV6-5 CASSPDSSGNTIYF
TRBD1 TRBV4-2 CASSQDRVYEQYF
- TRBV6-2/TRBV6-3 CASSTLVGRAAFF
- TRBV27 CASSGGREQFF
TRBD1 TRBV4-3 CASSQLDRDEKLFF
- TRBV2 CASSEYPLSSYNSPLHF
- TRBV7-2 CASSPEAPSSGNTIYF
TRBD1 TRBV15 CATSRVRGLDQPQHF
TRBD1 TRBV18 CASSPPGQGVTGELFF
- TRBV9 CASSVGVLAGELFF
TRBD1 TRBV2 CASSAGGVGSPLHF
TRBD2 TRBV5-4 CASSPTSGSSYNEQFF
- TRBV14 CASSQWTRPYEQYF
TRBD1 TRBV7-2 CASSRDSNEKLFF
TRBD1 TRBV13 CASTDRGLSYGYTF
- TRBV5-8 CASSTSRTGELFF
- TRBV9 CASSVGRGKNYGYTF
TRBD1 TRBV7-9 CASSFEGATEAFF
- TRBV5-8 CASSLTSTDTQYF
TRBD2 TRBV19 CASSMTGGAPYEQFF
- TRBV7-9 CASSSSLVTGELFF
- TRBV9 CASSVDGNPSTDTQYF
- TRBV6-5 CASGRSSGGEKLFF
- TRBV19 CATKTRAEYQETQYF
- TRBV11-3 CASSRTTGELFF
- TRBV12-3/TRBV12-4 CASRGRANTEAFF
- TRBV3-1/TRBV3-2 CASSQLGGIAYEQYF
- TRBV28 CASSPNPRNSPLHF